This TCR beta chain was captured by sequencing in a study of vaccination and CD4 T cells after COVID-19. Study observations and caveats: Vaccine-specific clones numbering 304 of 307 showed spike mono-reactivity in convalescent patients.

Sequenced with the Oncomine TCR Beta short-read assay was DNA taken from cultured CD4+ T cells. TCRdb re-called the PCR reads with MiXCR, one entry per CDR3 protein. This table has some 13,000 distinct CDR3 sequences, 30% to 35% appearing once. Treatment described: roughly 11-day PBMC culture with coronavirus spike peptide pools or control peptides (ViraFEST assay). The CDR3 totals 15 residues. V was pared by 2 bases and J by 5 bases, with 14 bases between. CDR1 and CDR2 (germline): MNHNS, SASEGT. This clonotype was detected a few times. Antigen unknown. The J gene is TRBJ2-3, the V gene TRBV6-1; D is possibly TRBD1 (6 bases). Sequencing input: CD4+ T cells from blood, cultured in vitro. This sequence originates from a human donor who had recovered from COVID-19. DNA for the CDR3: TGTGCCAGCAGTGAATCGCTTGGGGGCGGAGATACGCAGTATTTT. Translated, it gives CASSESLGGGDTQYF.